In this sample, the clone carrying this T cell receptor beta chain turned up many times. Its antigen is not identified. This record belongs to a study of CD8+CD57+ T cells in acquired aplastic anemia. Study as a whole: Sorted cells (CD4+ and CD8+) yielded DNA amounts that averaged about 3.1 ug.

Overall study findings and caveats: The same twenty-nine CD8+ CDR3 sequences occurred in patients and in controls. Statistical testing detected no significant gap in CD8+ Simpson's diversity between patients and controls.

The CDR3 is 14 residues long. CDR1 is SGHTA, CDR2 FQGTGA, per germline. V lost 3 bases, J lost 5 bases, and 3 bases stayed unmatched. CDR3 and TCR beta VDJ profiling relied on a genomic DNA template. From the reads, TCRdb called clonotypes with MiXCR, one entry per CDR3 protein. The sample records about 270,000 distinct CDR3 sequences, about 56% being singletons. The receptor was isolated from a human donor with severe aplastic anemia or a healthy control (not recorded which). The gene calls are TRBV7-3 and TRBJ1-1, with 10 positions matching TRBD1. The sequencing input was sorted CD4+, CD8+, or CD8+CD57+ T cells (not recorded which) from PBMCs. The CDR3 coding sequence is TGTGCCAGCAGCTTGGGACAGGGGTGGACTGAAGCTTTCTTT. As protein: CASSLGQGWTEAFF.